This TCR beta chain was sequenced in a study of long-term antiretroviral therapy in people with HIV. The study's findings and limits: Despite increasing after ART, diversity remained lower than that of transplant donor controls.

Assay version v3.0 of immunoSEQ was used, and it was run at survey level. For each individual sample, sequencing targeted about 40,000-55,000 T-cell genomes. Sequencing was performed with immunoSEQ multiplex PCR; in TCRdb, only in-frame clones are kept and a portion is missing. Of some 35,000 clones listed, almost 85% are singletons. It was in the United States that all participants with HIV were treated. Details on this clone: Its cognate antigen is unknown.

The ends lost 6 bases at V and 5 bases at J; junction bases unmatched: 4. CDR3 length: 13 residues. Germline lookup yields CDR1 SNHLY and CDR2 FYNNEI. The TCR sequence derives from a man aged 18 to 30 with HIV. This material consisted of unsorted PBMCs, taken 0.6 years after starting antiretroviral therapy. The chain links TRBV2 to TRBJ2-1, with TRBD2 identical over 7 bases. CDR3 sequence reads: CASSGSGNNEQFF. CDR3 in DNA: TGTGCCAGCAGCGGGAGCGGGAACAATGAGCAGTTCTTC. Full variable domain (missing parts from reference TRBV2 and TRBJ2-1): EPEVTQTPSHQVTQMGQEVILRCVPISNHLYFYWYRQILGQKVEFLVSFYNNEISEKSEIFDDQFSVERPDGSNFTLKIRSTKLEDSAMYFCASSGSGNNEQFFGPGTRLTVL.